This TCR beta chain comes out of a study of T cell repertoires in cytomegalovirus infection. Overall study context: Used in the study were CMV epitopes, some recently identified and HLA-C-restricted, others well-studied and HLA-B-restricted. Public TCR beta signature analysis indicated the presence of both CMV infection and matching HLA type.

A remark on this clonotype: Its antigen is currently unknown.

CDR3 length equals 12 residues. The V gene lost 1 base and the J gene lost 10 bases, with 10 bases spanning the gap. CDR1 SQVTM and CDR2 ANQGSEA come from the germline V gene. Study observations and caveats: CMV-specific TCR beta clonotypes restricted by HLA-C were the ones dominating the ex vivo response.

TCRdb re-derived calls from the reads in MiXCR, one entry per CDR3 protein. Here the sample spans about a million distinct CDR3 sequences, approximately 32% being singletons. The source was cultured CD8+ T cells from PBMCs, collected from culture after CMV antigen stimulation. The receptor comes from a human donor in good health (CMV status not recorded). Some clones in this sample may be carry-over from other donors' samples. The J gene is TRBJ2-2, the V gene TRBV29-1; no firm D call. CDR3 bases: TGCAGCGTTGAAGCATCGGCGGCGGAGCTGTTTTTT. Translation gives CSVEASAAELFF.